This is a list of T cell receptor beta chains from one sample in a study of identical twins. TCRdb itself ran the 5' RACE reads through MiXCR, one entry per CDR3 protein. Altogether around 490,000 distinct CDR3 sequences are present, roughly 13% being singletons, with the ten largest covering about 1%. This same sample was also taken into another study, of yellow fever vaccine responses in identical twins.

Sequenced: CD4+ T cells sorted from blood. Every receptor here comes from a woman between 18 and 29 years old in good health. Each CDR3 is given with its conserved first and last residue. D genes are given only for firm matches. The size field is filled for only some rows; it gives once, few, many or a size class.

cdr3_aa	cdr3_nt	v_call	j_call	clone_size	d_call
CASSPKYSNQPQHF	TGCGCCAGCAGCCCTAAGTATAGCAATCAGCCCCAGCATTTT	TRBV4-3	TRBJ1-5	.	.
CASSSGVSTGELFF	TGTGCCAGCTCATCAGGGGTCTCCACCGGGGAGCTGTTTTTT	TRBV18	TRBJ2-2	few	.
CASSQGGGNTGELFF	TGTGCCAGCAGCCAAGGGGGGGGGAACACCGGGGAGCTGTTTTTT	TRBV4-2	TRBJ2-2	.	TRBD2
CASSSGRTSGSFETQYF	TGTGCCAGCAGCTCAGGCAGGACTAGCGGGAGTTTTGAGACCCAGTACTTC	TRBV7-9	TRBJ2-5	.	TRBD2
CASSHLSSYEQYF	TGTGCCAGCAGCCATCTAAGCTCCTACGAGCAGTACTTC	TRBV3-1	TRBJ2-7	many	.
CASSLDSQWGAQYF	TGTGCCAGCAGCTTAGATTCGCAGTGGGGGGCCCAGTACTTC	TRBV7-8	TRBJ2-5	.	.
CASRAGTSINEQFF	TGTGCCAGCAGGGCCGGGACTTCCATCAATGAGCAGTTCTTC	TRBV6-2/TRBV6-3	TRBJ2-1	few	.
CSVEAGALQETQYF	TGCAGCGTTGAGGCGGGGGCCCTCCAAGAGACCCAGTACTTC	TRBV29-1	TRBJ2-5	many	.
CASSFSSGSLYNEQFF	TGCGCCAGCAGCTTTAGTAGCGGGAGTTTATACAATGAGCAGTTCTTC	TRBV5-1	TRBJ2-1	.	TRBD2
CSVGGGAEKLFF	TGCAGCGTCGGAGGGGGCGCGGAAAAACTGTTTTTT	TRBV29-1	TRBJ1-4	few	TRBD1
CASSLIGGNSGANVLTF	TGTGCCAGCAGTTTAATCGGCGGCAACTCTGGGGCCAACGTCCTGACTTTC	TRBV27	TRBJ2-6	.	.
CASSLGQVVSNTEAFF	TGCGCCAGCAGCTTGGGGCAAGTAGTCTCGAACACTGAAGCTTTCTTT	TRBV5-1	TRBJ1-1	few	.
CSAREGFNEQFF	TGCAGTGCTAGAGAGGGCTTCAATGAGCAGTTCTTC	TRBV20-1	TRBJ2-1	.	.
CASSTGTGGPTNEKLFF	TGTGCCAGCAGTACCGGGACAGGGGGCCCAACTAATGAAAAACTGTTTTTT	TRBV12-3/TRBV12-4	TRBJ1-4	many	TRBD1
CASSGPPAVNF	TGTGCCAGCAGCGGGCCCCCGGCAGTTAACTTC	TRBV11-2	TRBJ2-7	few	.
CASRTTGFLYQETQYF	TGTGCCAGCAGGACGACAGGGTTTCTCTACCAAGAGACCCAGTACTTC	TRBV6-1	TRBJ2-5	few	TRBD1
CASSPGATDTQYF	TGTGCCAGCAGTCCAGGAGCCACAGATACGCAGTATTTT	TRBV3-1	TRBJ2-3	.	.
CSARDPRGSYNEQFF	TGCAGTGCTAGAGATCCCAGGGGATCCTACAATGAGCAGTTCTTC	TRBV20-1	TRBJ2-1	few	.
CATSKGDSGANVLTF	TGTGCCACCAGCAAAGGGGACTCTGGGGCCAACGTCCTGACTTTC	TRBV15	TRBJ2-6	.	.
CSAASETQYF	TGCAGTGCAGCATCCGAGACCCAGTACTTC	TRBV20-1	TRBJ2-5	many	.
CASSYRMTGTADGYTF	TGTGCCAGCAGTTATCGAATGACAGGGACGGCGGATGGCTACACCTTC	TRBV5-6	TRBJ1-2	few	TRBD1
CASSTALGLGEAFF	TGTGCCAGTAGTACTGCTTTGGGTCTCGGTGAAGCTTTCTTT	TRBV19	TRBJ1-1	.	.
CASSPAGSQQPQHF	TGTGCCAGCAGCCCTGCAGGGTCTCAGCAGCCCCAGCATTTT	TRBV6-1	TRBJ1-5	.	.
CASSQEWEINEKLFF	TGTGCCAGCAGCCAAGAATGGGAAATTAATGAAAAACTGTTTTTT	TRBV4-2	TRBJ1-4	few	.
CASSSGQRGTDTQYF	TGTGCCAGCAGCTCGGGACAACGAGGGACTGATACGCAGTATTTT	TRBV7-2	TRBJ2-3	few	.
CSAPQGATDIQYF	TGCAGTGCCCCCCAGGGGGCAACGGACATTCAGTACTTC	TRBV20-1	TRBJ2-4	few	TRBD1
CASRRLQRSSYEQYF	TGTGCCAGTAGGCGGCTCCAGCGGAGTTCCTACGAGCAGTACTTC	TRBV19	TRBJ2-7	.	.
CASSGSTGPRPKRGELFF	TGCGCCAGCAGCGGATCAACCGGGCCTCGCCCCAAAAGGGGGGAGCTGTTTTTT	TRBV4-1	TRBJ2-2	few	.
CASSDEGTRSDTQYF	TGCGCCAGCAGCGACGAGGGGACTAGGTCGGATACGCAGTATTTT	TRBV5-1	TRBJ2-3	few	TRBD2
CSTRGLRGGVPEQFF	TGCAGCACGAGGGGGCTCCGCGGGGGGGTCCCGGAGCAGTTCTTC	TRBV29-1	TRBJ2-1	.	TRBD2
CASGLVPHYNEQFF	TGTGCTAGTGGTTTGGTACCACACTACAATGAGCAGTTCTTC	TRBV12-5	TRBJ2-1	few	.
CATSRGVLYNEQFF	TGTGCCACCAGTAGGGGGGTTTTGTACAATGAGCAGTTCTTC	TRBV24-1	TRBJ2-1	many	.
CASNRPGQGANEQFF	TGTGCCAGCAACAGACCGGGACAGGGGGCAAATGAGCAGTTCTTC	TRBV12-3/TRBV12-4	TRBJ2-1	.	TRBD1
CSVEVGQTPEAFF	TGCAGCGTTGAAGTCGGACAGACACCCGAAGCTTTCTTT	TRBV29-1	TRBJ1-1	.	.
CASSQDLAGGPINTDTQYF	TGCGCCAGCAGCCAAGATCTAGCGGGAGGGCCTATTAACACAGATACGCAGTATTTT	TRBV4-3	TRBJ2-3	few	TRBD2
CASSQKGGGKSSYNEQFF	TGTGCCAGCAGCCAAAAAGGCGGGGGAAAGAGCTCCTACAATGAGCAGTTCTTC	TRBV4-2	TRBJ2-1	many	TRBD2
CSVGTGFKYTEAFF	TGCAGCGTTGGGACAGGGTTTAAGTACACTGAAGCTTTCTTT	TRBV29-1	TRBJ1-1	.	TRBD1
CASSSYRNTEAFF	TGTGCCAGCAGTTCTTACAGGAACACTGAAGCTTTCTTT	TRBV6-2/TRBV6-3	TRBJ1-1	few	.
CASRTRTGTWNEQFF	TGTGCCAGCAGGACTCGGACGGGCACCTGGAATGAGCAGTTCTTC	TRBV6-5	TRBJ2-1	.	.
CASSYSSDRFRSGNTIYF	TGTGCCAGCAGTTACTCTTCAGACAGATTCCGCTCTGGAAACACCATATATTTT	TRBV6-5	TRBJ1-3	.	.
CASSLGTLAVTAYEQYF	TGCGCCAGCAGCTTGGGGACATTAGCGGTAACCGCCTACGAGCAGTACTTC	TRBV5-1	TRBJ2-7	.	.
CASSPQSTGPTGELFF	TGTGCCAGCAGCCCACAGTCTACAGGACCCACCGGGGAGCTGTTTTTT	TRBV7-2	TRBJ2-2	few	.
CASSQERLGRTGELFF	TGTGCCAGCAGCCAAGAACGGTTGGGTCGGACCGGGGAGCTGTTTTTT	TRBV14	TRBJ2-2	.	.
CASSEALGGETQYF	TGTGCCAGCAGTGAAGCGCTGGGCGGAGAGACCCAGTACTTC	TRBV2	TRBJ2-5	.	.
CSASDRDPEQFF	TGCAGTGCTAGTGACCGGGACCCTGAGCAGTTCTTC	TRBV20-1	TRBJ2-1	.	.